This is a list of T cell receptor beta chains from one sample in a study of blood T cell repertoires in COVID-19. The repertoire was sequenced with immunoSEQ multiplex PCR; TCRdb's copy has only in-frame clones and lacks some. The data contain around 260,000 clones, over 80% of them singletons. The sample consisted of peripheral blood. The receptor set was obtained from a woman between 35 and 50 years old who had recovered from COVID-19. The CDR3 runs from the conserved cysteine through the conserved F or W. A D gene is named only where the DNA matches it firmly. The size of a clone is reported for some rows only, either as once, few or many, or as a class for expanded clones.

V gene	clone size	D gene	J gene	CDR3 length	CDR3 DNA	CDR3 protein
TRBV7-9	NA	TRBD2	TRBJ2-7	14	TGTGCCAGCAGTATCAGCGGGGTCTCCTACGAGCAGTACTTC	CASSISGVSYEQYF
TRBV30	NA	NA	TRBJ1-6	17	TGTGCCTGGAGTTCTAATCCGGTCGGTACCTATAATTCACCCCTCCACTTT	CAWSSNPVGTYNSPLHF
TRBV12-5	NA	TRBD1	TRBJ1-5	16	TGTGCTAGTGGACGCACCCGGGACAGGGGTTATCAGCCCCAGCATTTT	CASGRTRDRGYQPQHF
TRBV5-5	NA	NA	TRBJ2-6	16	TGTGCCAGCAGCTCCTATAGCAGCTCTGGGGCCAACGTCCTGACTTTC	CASSSYSSSGANVLTF
TRBV28	NA	TRBD1	TRBJ1-1	14	TGTGCCAGCAAATTTAACAGGGGGGGCACTGAAGCTTTCTTT	CASKFNRGGTEAFF
TRBV4-2	NA	NA	TRBJ1-5	13	TGTGCCAGCAGCCAAGTCGAGAATCAGCCCCAGCATTTT	CASSQVENQPQHF
TRBV30	NA	TRBD1	TRBJ1-1	13	TGTGCCTGGAGTCGGGACAGATGGGCTGAAGCTTTCTTT	CAWSRDRWAEAFF
TRBV5-4	NA	TRBD1	TRBJ1-2	15	TGTGCCAGCAGCGCCACGACAGGGGGCGCCTATGGCTACACCTTC	CASSATTGGAYGYTF
TRBV11-2	NA	NA	TRBJ2-3	15	TGTGCCAGCAGCTTTTTTCGGACAGTCCCGGATACGCAGTATTTT	CASSFFRTVPDTQYF
TRBV9	once	TRBD2	TRBJ2-3	16	TGTGCCAGCAGCGCAAGTCTAGCGGGGGGCCGGGATACGCAGTATTTT	CASSASLAGGRDTQYF
TRBV6-2/TRBV6-3	once	NA	TRBJ1-2	12	TGTGCCAGCAGTCAGCAGGGCTATGGCTACACCTTC	CASSQQGYGYTF
TRBV5-6	NA	TRBD1	TRBJ1-1	14	TGTGCCAGCAGCTTGCGACAGGGACAGACTGAAGCTTTCTTT	CASSLRQGQTEAFF
TRBV11-2	NA	NA	TRBJ2-7	13	TGTGCCAGCAGCTTAGGCAGGAACTACGAGCAGTACTTC	CASSLGRNYEQYF
TRBV4-1	NA	NA	TRBJ1-1	15	TGCGCCAGCAGCCTTTCGACAGGAGAAGGACTTATGGCTTTCTTT	CASSLSTGEGLMAFF
TRBV6-2/TRBV6-3	once	NA	TRBJ2-7	16	TGTGCCAGCAGTTACTCGATGGGGGGGGCCCGCTGGGAGCAGTACTTC	CASSYSMGGARWEQYF
TRBV28	NA	TRBD1	TRBJ1-1	17	TGTGCCAGCAGTTCGGACAGGGGAAAGGGGTGGAACACTGAAGCTTTCTTT	CASSSDRGKGWNTEAFF
TRBV4-1	NA	NA	TRBJ1-3	16	TGCGCCAGCAGCCAAGAATGGGGAGAGTATGGAAACACCATATATTTT	CASSQEWGEYGNTIYF
TRBV5-1	once	NA	TRBJ2-5	14	TGCGCCAGCAGCTTGGGAGGGTACCAAGAGACCCAGTACTTC	CASSLGGYQETQYF
TRBV6-6	NA	TRBD1	TRBJ2-7	14	TGTGCCAGCAGTCCACGACAGGGGCCCTACGAGCAGTACTTC	CASSPRQGPYEQYF
TRBV6-5	NA	TRBD1	TRBJ1-6	15	TGTGCCAGCAGTTACGCGACAGGGGGTGGCTCACCCCTCCACTTT	CASSYATGGGSPLHF
TRBV4-1	NA	NA	TRBJ2-1	11	TGCGCCAGCAGCCATCCAAATGAGCAGTTCTTC	CASSHPNEQFF
TRBV19	NA	TRBD2	TRBJ2-3	16	TGTGCCAGTAGTATCGGGGCCAGCGGGGGCCGGGATACGCAGTATTTT	CASSIGASGGRDTQYF
TRBV3-1/TRBV3-2	NA	TRBD1	TRBJ1-2	13	TGTGCCAGCAGCCCGGGGACAGGGAATGGCTACACCTTC	CASSPGTGNGYTF
TRBV6-2/TRBV6-3	NA	NA	TRBJ1-6	13	TGTGCCAGCAGTTGGGATAGGGGTTCACCCCTCCACTTT	CASSWDRGSPLHF
TRBV15	NA	NA	TRBJ2-7	13	TGTGCCACCAGCAGCTTGCTACGGGGCGAGCAGTACTTC	CATSSLLRGEQYF
TRBV4-2	NA	TRBD2	TRBJ2-3	17	TGTGCCAGCAGCCTCGGGCTAGCGGGGGGAGGGACAGATACGCAGTATTTT	CASSLGLAGGGTDTQYF
TRBV7-8	NA	TRBD1	TRBJ1-2	18	TGTGCCAGCAGCTCAGCCTCGGGACAGGGGGTTGCTTATGGAGGCTACACCTTC	CASSSASGQGVAYGGYTF
TRBV27	NA	TRBD1	TRBJ2-5	15	TGTGCCAGCAGTTTAGGGACAGCTGGTGCAGAGACCCAGTACTTC	CASSLGTAGAETQYF
TRBV13	NA	NA	TRBJ2-7	13	TGTGCCAGCAGCCCTTCGGGTGGATTCGAGCAGTACTTC	CASSPSGGFEQYF
TRBV11-2	NA	NA	TRBJ2-1	13	TGTGCCAGCAGCTTAGGGCGGTGGTATGAGCAGTTCTTC	CASSLGRWYEQFF
TRBV7-9	once	NA	TRBJ1-2	18	TGTGCCAGCAGCTTATCTCCCGCCAGGAGGGTGAGGGACTATGGCTACACCTTC	CASSLSPARRVRDYGYTF
TRBV19	NA	NA	TRBJ2-1	13	TGTGCCAGTAGTGGTACAAACTACAATGAGCAGTTCTTC	CASSGTNYNEQFF
TRBV14	NA	TRBD1	TRBJ1-1	15	TGTGCCAGCAGCCCGACCTACAGGGGGAACACTGAAGCTTTCTTT	CASSPTYRGNTEAFF
TRBV5-6	few	NA	TRBJ1-2	15	TGTGCCAGCAGCTTGGCGGACAGATTTAACTATGGCTACACCTTC	CASSLADRFNYGYTF
TRBV30	NA	NA	TRBJ2-7	12	TGTGCCTGGAGCACGGGGGTTCGCGTGCAGTACTTC	CAWSTGVRVQYF
TRBV9	few	TRBD2	TRBJ2-2	17	TGTGCCAGCAGCCGGTGGGCGGGGGGCCTCGACACCGGGGAGCTGTTTTTT	CASSRWAGGLDTGELFF
TRBV2	NA	TRBD1	TRBJ1-2	16	TGTGCCAGCAGTGGGGTCAGTGGACAGGGGGGTCATGGCTACACCTTC	CASSGVSGQGGHGYTF
TRBV7-7	once	NA	TRBJ2-3	15	TGTGCTAGCAGCTTTAGGGGGTCAGGCACAGATACGCAGTATTTT	CASSFRGSGTDTQYF
TRBV9	NA	NA	TRBJ1-1	13	TGTGCCAGCAGCCCGGGGAGGAACACTGAAGCTTTCTTT	CASSPGRNTEAFF